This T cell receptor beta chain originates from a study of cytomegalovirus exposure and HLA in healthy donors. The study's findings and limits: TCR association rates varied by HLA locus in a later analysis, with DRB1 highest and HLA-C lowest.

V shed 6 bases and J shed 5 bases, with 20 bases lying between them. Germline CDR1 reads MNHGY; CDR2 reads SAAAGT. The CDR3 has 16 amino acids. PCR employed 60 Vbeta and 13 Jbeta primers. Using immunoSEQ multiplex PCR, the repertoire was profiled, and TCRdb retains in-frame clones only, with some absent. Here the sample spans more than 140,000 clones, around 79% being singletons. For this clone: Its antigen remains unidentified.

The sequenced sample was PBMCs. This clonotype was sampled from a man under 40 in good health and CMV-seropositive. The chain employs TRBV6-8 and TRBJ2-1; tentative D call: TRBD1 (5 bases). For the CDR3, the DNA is TGTGCCAGCAGCCCCCTCCGCAGGGCTCAGGACAATGAGCAGTTCTTC. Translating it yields CASSPLRRAQDNEQFF.